Presented here are 7 T cell receptor delta chains from one specimen sequenced in a study of gamma-delta T cells after stem cell transplantation listed by TCRdb under 2016. Library construction relied on RT-PCR. Instrument used: Illumina MiSeq. TCRdb reprocessed the public reads with the caller CATT; rows with the same DNA were merged afterwards. Here the sample has roughly 2,200 delta-chain clones; 44% occur a single time. The ten largest clones represent 21% of the sample. The sequenced material came from gamma-delta T cells. All receptors derive from a human donor. It is not recorded whose cells these are; they may come from a transplant donor.

The rearrangement joins TRDV2 to TRDJ1, with 7 nucleotides matching TRDD3. The CDR3 loop spans 16 amino acids. Trimming at V came to 1 base and at J to 0 bases, leaving 7 bases not matched to a gene. Germline V lookup: CDR1 GEAIGNYY, CDR2 EKD. The CDR3 loop reads CACDTVGETYTDKLIF. CDR3 bases: TGTGCCTGTGACACGGTGGGGGAGACCTACACCGATAAACTCATCTTT.

The chain uses TRDV2 and TRDJ1; perhaps TRDD3 as D (5 bases). Deletions cut 3 bases from V and 0 bases from J, with 28 bases between. Germline CDR1 is GEAIGNYY and CDR2 is EKD. This CDR3 is 20 amino acids long. The CDR3 protein is CACDPLRSSGTRQDTDKLIF. The DNA for the CDR3 is TGTGCCTGTGACCCCCTGAGGTCTTCGGGGACCCGGCAGGACACCGATAAACTCATCTTT.

There are a few counts of this clone. This sequence joins TRDV2 and TRDJ1, with TRDD3 matching 8 bases. This CDR3 has 14 amino acids. Trimming at V came to 0 bases and at J to 9 bases, leaving 8 bases not matched to a gene. CDR1 is GEAIGNYY, CDR2 EKD, per germline. This CDR3 reads CACDTLGDVRELIF. The CDR3 DNA sequence: TGTGCCTGTGACACCTTGGGGGATGTTCGGGAACTCATCTTT.

This clone was observed a single time. The gene calls are TRDV2 and TRDJ1, with D maybe TRDD2 (5 bases). Germline CDR1 is GEAIGNYY and CDR2 is EKD. CDR3 length: 16 amino acids. The V and J ends lost 0 bases and 0 bases respectively, with 13 bases between them. DNA for the CDR3: TGTGCCTGTGACACCCTTCCGGAGAAGTACACCGATAAACTCATCTTT. This gives the protein CACDTLPEKYTDKLIF.

This clone is termed medium-sized. The rearrangement joins TRDV2 to TRDJ1; 10 bases fit TRDD3. This CDR3 is 18 amino acids long. Germline CDR1 GEAIGNYY, CDR2 EKD. Unmatched junction bases numbered 11, after V lost 2 bases and J lost 0 bases. The CDR3 region is CACDSLLGDPEYTDKLIF. The CDR3 nucleotides read TGTGCCTGTGACAGTTTACTGGGGGATCCAGAGTACACCGATAAACTCATCTTT.

The chain combines TRDV2 with TRDJ1; 7 bases are a match to TRDD3. Germline values: CDR1 GEAIGNYY, CDR2 EKD. V lost 0 bases, J lost 3 bases, and 9 bases stayed unmatched. This CDR3 is 16 amino acids long. The CDR3 loop is CACDTVGGKSSDKLIF. The CDR3 nucleotides are TGTGCCTGTGACACCGTTGGGGGAAAAAGCTCCGATAAACTCATCTTT.

The V call is TRDV1, the J call TRDJ1; TRDD3 agrees at 8 bases. J was trimmed by 6 bases and V by 2 bases; bases with no gene match: 26. Germline CDR1 TSWWSYY, CDR2 QGS. CDR3 length equals 21 residues. CDR3 amino acids: CALGEIPFPTLLYWGDNKLIF. Written as DNA, the CDR3 is TGTGCTCTTGGGGAAATTCCTTTCCCCACACTTCTGTACTGGGGGGACAATAAACTCATCTTT.